The clone carrying this TCR beta chain was observed a handful of times. Germline CDR1 and CDR2: LGHNA and YSLEER. The ends were cut back, 0 bases at V and 7 bases at J, with 9 bases in the middle. This CDR3 is built from 13 residues. The sample originates from a study of T-cell memory formation after mild COVID-19. TCRdb independently ran MiXCR on the 5' RACE reads; one entry per CDR3 protein. The data show 250,000 to 400,000 distinct CDR3 sequences, with approximately 14% seen just once and around 20% held by the top ten. The source of this sequence is a man aged 18 to 35 who had mild COVID-19 (a few samples of this study predate the infection). Cell type and time point are not known. The chain joins TRBV4-3 to TRBJ1-2, with D hard to call. The specimen sequenced was PBMCs or a T cell subset sorted from them (not recorded which). The CDR3 coding sequence is TGCGCCAGCAGCCAAGATATGGCCCGTGGCTACACCTTC. It encodes CASSQDMARGYTF.